The present TCR beta chain was sequenced within a study of T cell responses to AZD1222 COVID-19 vaccine. Pooling covered second doses at about 4 or about 12 weeks. Worth noting for this clone: Its specificity is not known.

The assay was immunoSEQ multiplex PCR, and TCRdb's table has in-frame clones only and misses some. Here the sample spans around 130,000 clones, about 85% being singletons. Germline V gene data show CDR1 as SGHKS and CDR2 as YYEKEE (reference sequence). V was pared by 2 bases and J by 5 bases, with 17 bases between. CDR3 size: 15 residues. Study-level results: Only 5 or 6 people who got AZD1222 tested seropositive at baseline. Vaccine-related CD4 TCRs covered spike, predominating at 160-218 and 743-854.

Specimen: peripheral blood, collected 28 days after the second AZD1222 dose. The TCR was taken from an adult who received the AZD1222 COVID-19 vaccine. V is TRBV5-5 and J is TRBJ2-7, with D tentatively TRBD1 or TRBD2 (5 bases each). The CDR3 region has the DNA TGTGCCAGCAGCTTAGTGGGGGTCACAAGCGACGAGCAGTACTTC. Translating it yields CASSLVGVTSDEQYF. Combining the CDR3 with reference TRBV5-5 and TRBJ2-7 gives the whole variable domain DAGVTQSPTHLIKTRGQQVTLRCSPISGHKSVSWYQQVLGQGPQFIFQYYEKEERGRGNFPDRFSARQFPNYSSELNVNALLLGDSALYLCASSLVGVTSDEQYFGPGTRLTVT.